This record concerns one TCR beta chain sequence. The CDR3 covers 14 residues. Germline V gene lookup returns CDR1 SGHRS and CDR2 YFSETQ. Trimming cost V 4 bases and J 6 bases, with 13 bases left between them. These data belong to a study of blood T cell repertoires in COVID-19. Study-level information: COVID-19 samples collected from the United States, Italy and Spain covered acute and convalescent phases. PBMCs, B-cell-depleted T cells, or T cells provided the cDNA or gDNA that made up the material.

In the original workflow: Estimated nucleated cell counts came from reference gene primer amplification. Produced via immunoSEQ multiplex PCR; TCRdb's table is partial and in-frame only. V, J and clone size reflect that table, while D and trimming were determined from the DNA. The data hold approximately 140,000 clones, with around 83% observed a single time. Material: peripheral blood. The clonotype was recovered from a man in his forties with active or convalescent COVID-19. The chain combines TRBV5-1 with TRBJ2-2, with D unclear. The CDR3 coding sequence is TGCGCCAGCAGCGAGACTCTAGGTGCCGGGGAGCTGTTTTTT. Its protein product is CASSETLGAGELFF. Using reference TRBV5-1 and TRBJ2-2 for the parts outside the CDR3, the full variable domain is KAGVTQTPRYLIKTRGQQVTLSCSPISGHRSVSWYQQTPGQGLQFLFEYFSETQRNKGNFPGRFSGRQFSNSRSEMNVSTLELGDSALYLCASSETLGAGELFFGEGSRLTVL.